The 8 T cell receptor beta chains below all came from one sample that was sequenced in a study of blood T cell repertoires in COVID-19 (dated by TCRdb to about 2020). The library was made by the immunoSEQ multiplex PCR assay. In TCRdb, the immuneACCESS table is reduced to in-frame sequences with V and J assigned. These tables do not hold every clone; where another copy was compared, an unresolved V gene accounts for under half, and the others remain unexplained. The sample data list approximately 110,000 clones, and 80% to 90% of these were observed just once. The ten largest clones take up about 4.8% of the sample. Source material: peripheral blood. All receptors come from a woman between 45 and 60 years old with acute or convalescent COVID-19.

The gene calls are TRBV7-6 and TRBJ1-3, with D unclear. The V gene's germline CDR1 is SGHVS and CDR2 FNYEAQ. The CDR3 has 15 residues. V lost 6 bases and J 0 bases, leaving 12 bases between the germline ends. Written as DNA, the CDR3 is TGTGCCAGCAGACCAGACACGAGCTCTGGAAACACCATATATTTT. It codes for CASRPDTSSGNTIYF.

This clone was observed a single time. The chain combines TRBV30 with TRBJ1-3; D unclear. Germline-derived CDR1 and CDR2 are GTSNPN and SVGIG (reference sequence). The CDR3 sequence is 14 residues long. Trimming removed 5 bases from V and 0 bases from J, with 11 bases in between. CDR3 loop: CAWASPYSGNTIYF. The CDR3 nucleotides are TGTGCCTGGGCGAGCCCTTACTCTGGAAACACCATATATTTT.

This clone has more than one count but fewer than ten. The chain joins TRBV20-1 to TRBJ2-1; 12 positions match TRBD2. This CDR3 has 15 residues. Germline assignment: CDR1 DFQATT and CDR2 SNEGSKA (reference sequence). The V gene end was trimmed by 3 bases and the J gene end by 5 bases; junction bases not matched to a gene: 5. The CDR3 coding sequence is TGCAGTGCTAGTAAACTAGCGGGGGGACACAATGAGCAGTTCTTC. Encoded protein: CSASKLAGGHNEQFF.

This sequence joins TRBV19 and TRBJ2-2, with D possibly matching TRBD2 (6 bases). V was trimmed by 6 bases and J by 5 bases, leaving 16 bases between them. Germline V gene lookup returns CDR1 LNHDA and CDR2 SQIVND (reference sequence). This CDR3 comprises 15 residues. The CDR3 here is CASSARGRKTGELFF. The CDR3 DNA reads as TGTGCCAGTAGCGCTCGGGGGAGAAAGACCGGGGAGCTGTTTTTT.

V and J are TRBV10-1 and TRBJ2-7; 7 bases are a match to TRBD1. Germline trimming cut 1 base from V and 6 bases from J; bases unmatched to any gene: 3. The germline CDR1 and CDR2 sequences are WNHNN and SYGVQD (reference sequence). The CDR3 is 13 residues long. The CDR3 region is CASSEYRGGEQYF. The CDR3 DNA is TGCGCCAGCAGTGAGTACAGGGGCGGCGAGCAGTACTTC.

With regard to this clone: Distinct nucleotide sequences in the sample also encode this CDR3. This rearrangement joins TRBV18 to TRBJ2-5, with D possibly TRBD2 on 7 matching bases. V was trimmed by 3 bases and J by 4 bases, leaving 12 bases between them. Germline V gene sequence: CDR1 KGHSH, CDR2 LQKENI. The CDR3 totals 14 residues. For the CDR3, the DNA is TGTGCCAGCTCACCGCCGGGGGGCGGAGAGACCCAGTACTTC. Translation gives CASSPPGGGETQYF.

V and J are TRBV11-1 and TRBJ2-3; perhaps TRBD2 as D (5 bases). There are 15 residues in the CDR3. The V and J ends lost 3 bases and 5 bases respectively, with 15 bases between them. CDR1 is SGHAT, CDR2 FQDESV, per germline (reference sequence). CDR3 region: CASSFRGQIGDTQYF. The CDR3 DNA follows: TGTGCCAGCAGCTTTCGAGGGCAGATCGGAGATACGCAGTATTTT.

Written as DNA, the CDR3 is TGTGCCAGCAGTTTAGGGACAGGGGACGAAAAACTGTTTTTT. It yields the protein CASSLGTGDEKLFF. V is TRBV28 and J is TRBJ1-4, with TRBD1 matching over 10 bases. CDR1 MDHEN and CDR2 SYDVKM come from the germline V gene. The CDR3 loop spans 14 amino acids. The V segment lost 2 bases and the J segment 8 bases; nucleotides outside the gene matches: 2. Full variable domain (rest looked up from reference TRBV28 and TRBJ1-4): DVKVTQSSRYLVKRTGEKVFLECVQDMDHENMFWYRQDPGLGLRLIYFSYDVKMKEKGDIPEGYSVSREKKERFSLILESASTNQTSMYLCASSLGTGDEKLFFGSGTQLSVL.